What follows is one TCR beta chain and its context. No antigen is known for it. Tregs were sorted as CD4+CD25+CD127-/low cells. The CDR3 spans 16 residues. Germline V CDR1 and CDR2: LGHDT, YNNKEL (reference sequence). Trimming took 4 bases from V and 7 from J; bases not matched to a gene: 15. After constant-region reverse-primer amplification, full-length variable regions underwent semi-nested PCR with Nested Universal Primer A. A single record per CDR3 protein comes from TCRdb applying MiXCR to the 5' RACE reads. The sample holds 30,000 or so distinct CDR3 sequences, 25% to 30% seen once. Overall study findings and caveats: Tumor-infiltrating Treg TCR alpha and beta sequences overlapped most with tumor naive CD4+ T cells, then blood naive. Larger-cohort validation covered only one TCR beta V-J rearrangement.

The sample comprised tumor-infiltrating Tregs sorted from the breast tumor. V usage is TRBV3-1 and J usage is TRBJ2-7; TRBD2 matches at 8 bases. The TCR comes from a female donor with breast cancer. CDR3 in amino acids: CASSLGGLAGRQEQYF. In DNA, the CDR3 is TGTGCCAGCAGCCTGGGGGGGCTAGCGGGCCGCCAGGAGCAGTACTTC.